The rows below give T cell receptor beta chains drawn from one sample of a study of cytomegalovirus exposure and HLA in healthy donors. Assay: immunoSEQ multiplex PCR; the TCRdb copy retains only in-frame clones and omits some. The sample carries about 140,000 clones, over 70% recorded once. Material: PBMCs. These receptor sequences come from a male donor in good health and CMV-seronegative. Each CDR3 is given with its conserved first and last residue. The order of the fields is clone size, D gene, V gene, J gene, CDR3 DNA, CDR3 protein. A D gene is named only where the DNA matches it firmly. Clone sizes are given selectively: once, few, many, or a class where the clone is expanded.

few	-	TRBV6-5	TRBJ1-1	TGTGCCAGCAGTTACTCGATAAAGCTGAACACTGAAGCTTTCTTT	CASSYSIKLNTEAFF
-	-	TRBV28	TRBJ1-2	TGTGCCAGCAGAGGGGATGACGGCTACACCTTC	CASRGDDGYTF
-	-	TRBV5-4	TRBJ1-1	TGTGCCAGCAGCCCCGGGGCGCGGGGTACTGAAGCTTTCTTT	CASSPGARGTEAFF
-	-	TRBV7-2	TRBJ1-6	TGTGCCAGCAGCTTTGTTCTACGATCACCCCTCCACTTT	CASSFVLRSPLHF
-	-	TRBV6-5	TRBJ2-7	TGTGCCAGCAGTTACAGGGGGACCCGATACGAGCAGTACTTC	CASSYRGTRYEQYF
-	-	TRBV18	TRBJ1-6	TGTGCCAGCTCACCTCTTCCGGGGAATTCACCCCTCCACTTT	CASSPLPGNSPLHF
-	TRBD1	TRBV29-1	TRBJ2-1	TGCAGCGTTGGAGAGGACAGGGTATTAGGCGATGAGCAGTTCTTC	CSVGEDRVLGDEQFF
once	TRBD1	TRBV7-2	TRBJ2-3	TGTGCCAGCAGCCAGGGGGTCGCGGCTAGCACAGATACGCAGTATTTT	CASSQGVAASTDTQYF
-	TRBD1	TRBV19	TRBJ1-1	TGTGCCAGTAGTCTCTCCCCCGGACAGGGTAATATGAACACTGAAGCTTTCTTT	CASSLSPGQGNMNTEAFF
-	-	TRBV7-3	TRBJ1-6	TGTGCCAGCAGCTCATTCTATAATTCACCCCTCCACTTT	CASSSFYNSPLHF
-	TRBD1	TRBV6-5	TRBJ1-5	TGTGCCAGCAGTTACTCGGGGACAGACCCCAATCAGCCCCAGCATTTT	CASSYSGTDPNQPQHF
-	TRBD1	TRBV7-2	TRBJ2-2	TGTGCCAGCAGCTTAGCGCCAGAGACAGGGACCGGGGAGCTGTTTTTT	CASSLAPETGTGELFF
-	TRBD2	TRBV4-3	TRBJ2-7	TGCGCCAGCAGTGAGGGGACCGGGACTAGCTCCTACGAGCAGTACTTC	CASSEGTGTSSYEQYF
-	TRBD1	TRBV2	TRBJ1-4	TGTGCCAGCAGCGAGAGGGGGACAGGGCTTGAAAAACTGTTTTTT	CASSERGTGLEKLFF
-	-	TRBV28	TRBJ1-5	TGTGCCAGCAGCTCCCGGACTCGTTATAGCAATCAGCCCCAGCATTTT	CASSSRTRYSNQPQHF
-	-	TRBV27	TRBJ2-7	TGTGCCAGCAGGGCTCGAGGCTACGAGCAGTACTTC	CASRARGYEQYF
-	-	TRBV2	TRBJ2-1	TGTGCCAGCCGGAGAACCTACAATGAGCAGTTCTTC	CASRRTYNEQFF
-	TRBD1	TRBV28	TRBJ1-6	TGTGCCAGCAGTTTCGCGTGGACAGGGTCCTATAATTCACCCCTCCACTTT	CASSFAWTGSYNSPLHF
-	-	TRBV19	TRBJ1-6	TGTGCCAGTAGTTTACAGGGAAAAGACTCACCCCTCCACTTT	CASSLQGKDSPLHF
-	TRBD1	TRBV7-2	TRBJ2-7	TGTGCCAGCAGCTCAGGGGGCGCAGGGAAATACGAGCAGTACTTC	CASSSGGAGKYEQYF
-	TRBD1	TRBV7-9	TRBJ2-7	TGTGCCAGCAGCTTAGAGGGGGCGACAGAAACATACGAGCAGTACTTC	CASSLEGATETYEQYF
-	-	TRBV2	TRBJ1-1	TGTGCCAGCAGTGGTGGACAGTACACTGAAGCTTTCTTT	CASSGGQYTEAFF
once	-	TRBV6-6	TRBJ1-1	TGTGCCAGCAGACCCAGGGAAAACACTGAAGCTTTCTTT	CASRPRENTEAFF
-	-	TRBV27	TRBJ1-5	TGTGCCAGCAGTTTCCGGGGGGCGAATCAGCCCCAGCATTTT	CASSFRGANQPQHF
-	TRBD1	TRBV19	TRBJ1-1	TGTGCCAGTAGCCGGGACAGGACGAACACTGAAGCTTTCTTT	CASSRDRTNTEAFF
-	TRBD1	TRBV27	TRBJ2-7	TGTGCCAGCAGTCGGGGACAGGCTTACGAGCAGTACTTC	CASSRGQAYEQYF
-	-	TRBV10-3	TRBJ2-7	TGTGCCACCTTGATCCGGCCGGGGGAGCAGTACTTC	CATLIRPGEQYF
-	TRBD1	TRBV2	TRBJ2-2	TGTGCCAGCAGTGAACAGGGGGCGGCCGGGGAGCTGTTTTTT	CASSEQGAAGELFF
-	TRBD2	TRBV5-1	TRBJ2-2	TGCGCCAGCAGCTCCCTCGGGACTAGCGGCCTGGGAGAGCTGTTTTTT	CASSSLGTSGLGELFF
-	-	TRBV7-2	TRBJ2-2	TGTGCCAGCAGCTTGGAGACAGGATCCGGGGAGCTGTTTTTT	CASSLETGSGELFF
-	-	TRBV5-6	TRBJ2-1	TGTGCCAGCAGCTTGGGTGCGGGGACCTCCTACAATGAGCAGTTCTTC	CASSLGAGTSYNEQFF
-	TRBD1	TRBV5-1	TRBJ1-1	TGCGCCAGCAGCTGGAGGACAGGGGGAACTGAAGCTTTCTTT	CASSWRTGGTEAFF
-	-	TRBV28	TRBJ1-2	TGTGCCAGCAGTTTAGGGGCTAGAGCCTATGGCTACACCTTC	CASSLGARAYGYTF
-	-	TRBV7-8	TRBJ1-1	TGTGCCAGCAGCCCGCGCGTCGGGGACTGGAACACTGAAGCTTTCTTT	CASSPRVGDWNTEAFF
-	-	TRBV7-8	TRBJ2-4	TGTGCCAGCAGCTTATTCGGGACAACGAACATTCAGTACTTC	CASSLFGTTNIQYF
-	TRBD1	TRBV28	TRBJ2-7	TGTGCCAGCATTGGGGGACAGCTGATCTACGAGCAGTACTTC	CASIGGQLIYEQYF
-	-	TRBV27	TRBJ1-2	TGTGCCAGCAGTCCTGCCCCCCTTTCCAGCTATGGCTACACCTTC	CASSPAPLSSYGYTF